These 22 T cell receptor beta chains were all obtained from the same sample, sequenced in a study of T cells after posttransplantation cyclophosphamide. Some clones are missing from TCRdb's copy, which holds only in-frame ones; the method was immunoSEQ multiplex PCR. The sample shows 30,000 to 45,000 clones, just under 80% of them seen only once. Cyclophosphamide on days +3 and +4 followed busulfan-fludarabine conditioning and a marrow graft. Sequencing used CD4+ T cells sorted from blood, obtained 1,700 to 2,000 days after a stem cell transplant with posttransplant cyclophosphamide. These receptors were taken from a female patient between 35 and 55 years old who received an allogeneic stem cell transplant from a related donor, was CMV-positive, and had no GVHD. Some T cells may be the graft donor's.

A single count supports this clone. The CDR3 is CASSFYSNQPQHF. The CDR3 nucleotides are TGTGCCAGCAGCTTTTATAGCAATCAGCCCCAGCATTTT. V gene TRBV7-8 combines with J gene TRBJ1-5, with D unclear. The CDR3 runs 13 residues. Germline V CDR1 and CDR2: SGHVS, FQNEAQ. V dropped 3 bases and J dropped 0 bases, with 3 bases sitting between them.

This chain uses TRBV5-1 with TRBJ1-2, with D perhaps TRBD1 (6 bases). The CDR3 extends over 14 amino acids. Germline V gene sequence: CDR1 SGHRS, CDR2 YFSETQ. Between the trimmed V and J ends, which lost 4 bases and 7 bases, there was a span of 17 bases. CDR3 DNA sequence: TGCGCCAGCAGCGTACAGGGAAGGAACGGTGGCTACACCTTC. This sequence encodes CASSVQGRNGGYTF.

CDR3 loop: CASRPRGGAEQYF. For the CDR3, the DNA is TGCGCCAGCCGCCCCCGGGGGGGCGCCGAGCAGTACTTC. The chain combines TRBV5-1 with TRBJ2-7; 8 bases fit TRBD2. Germline CDR1 is SGHRS and CDR2 is YFSETQ. V dropped 7 bases and J dropped 6; count of bases not matched to a gene: 9. This CDR3 comprises 13 residues.

V and J are TRBV5-4 and TRBJ1-4; D is uncertain. Germline values: CDR1 SGHNT, CDR2 YYREEE (reference sequence). The V gene lost 0 bases and the J gene lost 1 base, with 7 bases spanning the gap. The CDR3 contains 15 residues. CDR3 protein: CASSLGGGTNEKLFF. The CDR3 DNA reads TGTGCCAGCAGCTTGGGTGGAGGAACTAATGAAAAACTGTTTTTT.

This rearrangement joins TRBV7-2 to TRBJ1-2; 9 bases map to TRBD1. Germline CDR1 is SGHTA and CDR2 is FQGNSA. V lost 1 base and J lost 4; bases outside the gene matches: 4. This CDR3 spans 15 amino acids. The CDR3 DNA is TGTGCCAGCAGCTTAGAACAGGGGGCGACCTATGGCTACACCTTC. Amino acids: CASSLEQGATYGYTF.

This chain links TRBV2 with TRBJ1-1, with D unclear. Per the germline V gene, CDR1 is SNHLY and CDR2 is FYNNEI. The CDR3 runs to 16 residues. V shed 5 bases and J shed 10 bases, with 26 bases lying between them. CDR3 in DNA: TGTGCCAGCAGTTCTAGTCGCGGAGGGCTTTCTTCGGGAGCTTTCTTT. It encodes CASSSSRGGLSSGAFF.

The rearrangement joins TRBV27 to TRBJ2-7; the D gene is possibly TRBD1 (5 bases). Trimming removed 4 bases at V and 6 bases at J, with 16 bases between. The CDR3 length is 14 residues. Germline CDR1 reads MNHEY; CDR2 reads SMNVEV (reference sequence). Here the CDR3 reads CASSSGGATGEQYF. For the CDR3, the DNA is TGTGCCAGCAGTTCAGGTGGGGCTACCGGCGAGCAGTACTTC.

This clone showed up many times. The chain recombines TRBV28 with TRBJ1-6; unclear D gene. The CDR3 is 15 amino acids. The V end was cut by 5 bases, the J end by 10 bases, with 18 bases between. CDR1 and CDR2 (germline): MDHEN, SYDVKM. CDR3 sequence reads: CASSPSTLVESPLHF. As DNA, the CDR3 is TGTGCCAGCAGTCCATCAACCCTGGTAGAGTCACCCCTCCACTTT.

The chain has TRBV11-2 and TRBJ1-3, with unresolved D. This CDR3 spans 13 amino acids. Germline V gene sequence: CDR1 SGHAT, CDR2 FQNNGV. V shed 1 base and J shed 9 bases, with 10 bases lying between them. The CDR3 bases are TGTGCCAGCAGCTTAGGGTACGGAGGCACCATATATTTT. The encoded protein is CASSLGYGGTIYF. Full variable domain (missing parts from reference TRBV11-2 and TRBJ1-3): EAGVAQSPRYKIIEKRQSVAFWCNPISGHATLYWYQQILGQGPKLLIQFQNNGVVDDSQLPKDRFSAERLKGVDSTLKIQPAKLEDSAVYLCASSLGYGGTIYFGEGSWLTVV.

There are a few counts of this clone. This rearrangement joins TRBV2 to TRBJ1-3; unclear D gene. The CDR3 length is 14 residues. V lost 6 bases, J lost 0 bases, and 9 bases lay in between. Germline-derived CDR1 and CDR2 are SNHLY and FYNNEI. In DNA form, the CDR3 reads TGTGCCAGCAGCGGGGAAATCTCTGGAAACACCATATATTTT. Translation: CASSGEISGNTIYF.

Points on this clone: Mismatch with germline at one junction end may stem from a read error. The chain links TRBV20-1 to TRBJ2-5; D is ambiguous. CDR3 length: 11 residues. The germline CDR1 and CDR2 sequences are DFQATT and SNEGSKA (reference sequence). CDR3 residues: CSAVQQENQYF. The CDR3 region has the DNA TGCAGTGCGGTACAGCAAGAGAACCAGTACTTC.

The chain employs TRBV15 and TRBJ2-7; TRBD1 agrees at 12 bases. This CDR3 has 17 amino acids. V was pared by 2 bases and J by 3 bases, with 8 bases of the junction left unmatched. Germline values: CDR1 LNHNV, CDR2 YYDKDF (reference sequence). The CDR3 nucleotides are TGTGCCACCAGCAGACAATCGGGACAGGGGGCCCACTACGAGCAGTACTTC. It encodes CATSRQSGQGAHYEQYF.

This rearrangement joins TRBV5-1 to TRBJ1-2, with D uncertain. Deletions cut 0 bases from V and 8 bases from J, with 11 bases between. The CDR3 runs to 13 residues. Germline CDR1 is SGHRS and CDR2 is YFSETQ. CDR3 sequence reads: CASSLGPGRGYTF. Here the CDR3 DNA reads TGCGCCAGCAGCTTGGGACCGGGGAGAGGCTACACCTTC.

The V and J genes are TRBV19 and TRBJ1-5, with 7 bases fitting TRBD1. The V gene's germline CDR1 is LNHDA and CDR2 SQIVND (reference sequence). Trimming removed 8 bases from V and 5 bases from J; junction bases left unmatched: 6. The length of the CDR3 is 13 residues. CDR3 bases: TGTGCCAGTCTGACAGGGAATTATCAGCCCCAGCATTTT. Encoded protein: CASLTGNYQPQHF.

The chain has TRBV5-1 and TRBJ2-5; 9 bases align to TRBD2. The V gene's germline CDR1 is SGHRS and CDR2 YFSETQ. The J segment lost 2 bases and the V segment lost 2 bases, leaving 4 bases of the junction unmatched. The CDR3 extends over 15 amino acids. Here the CDR3 DNA reads TGCGCCAGCAGCTTCGTTAGCGGGGGTCAAGAGACCCAGTACTTC. Amino acid sequence: CASSFVSGGQETQYF.

This chain joins TRBV23-1 and TRBJ2-2, with D possibly matching TRBD2 (6 bases). TRBV23-1 is an ORF for which the function is uncertain. The V end was cut by 6 bases, the J end by 9 bases, with 17 bases between. The CDR3 loop spans 14 amino acids. The DNA of the CDR3 is TGCGCCAGCAGCCTGGGTCGACGGACTAGGGAGCTGTTTTTT. Translated: CASSLGRRTRELFF.

This chain connects TRBV6-1 to TRBJ1-2, with D possibly TRBD1 on 5 matching bases. The CDR3 has 14 amino acids. Germline assignment: CDR1 MNHNS and CDR2 SASEGT. V was cut by 6 bases and J by 2 bases, with 13 bases left in between. The CDR3 spells CASRARAGNYGYTF. CDR3 nucleotides: TGTGCCAGCAGGGCCCGGGCAGGGAACTATGGCTACACCTTC.

J is TRBJ1-1 and V is TRBV29-1; D not certain. Trimming removed 0 bases at V and 5 bases at J, with 7 bases between. The CDR3 has 12 amino acids. Germline assignment: CDR1 SQVTM and CDR2 ANQGSEA. The DNA for the CDR3 is TGCAGCGTTGAAGATCGACAAACTGAAGCTTTCTTT. Encoded protein: CSVEDRQTEAFF.

The chain couples TRBV11-2 to TRBJ2-7; D is unresolved. V was pared by 1 base and J by 2 bases, with 6 bases between. The CDR3 has 13 residues. Germline V gene sequence: CDR1 SGHAT, CDR2 FQNNGV. In DNA form, the CDR3 reads TGTGCCAGCAGCTTAGCCGGTACCTACGAGCAGTACTTC. Its protein is CASSLAGTYEQYF.

The chain joins TRBV28 to TRBJ1-3; no clear D. The length of the CDR3 is 14 residues. Germline lookup yields CDR1 MDHEN and CDR2 SYDVKM. V was pared by 4 bases and J by 4 bases, with 11 bases between. The CDR3 bases are TGTGCCAGCAGTTCATACGGCAGGGGAAACACCATATATTTT. It is translated as CASSSYGRGNTIYF.

The rearrangement uses TRBV20-1 and TRBJ2-7; tentatively, D is TRBD2 (6 bases). Germline-derived CDR1 and CDR2 are DFQATT and SNEGSKA (reference sequence). CDR3 size: 11 residues. CDR3 sequence: CSAGTHYEQYF. The CDR3 DNA is TGCAGCGCCGGGACTCACTACGAGCAGTACTTC.

This clone was counted between two and nine times. This chain links TRBV6-1 with TRBJ1-2; D remains unclear. V lost 11 bases to trimming and J lost 1 base, with 17 bases between them. Germline assignment: CDR1 MNHNS and CDR2 SASEGT. This CDR3 has 14 amino acids. The CDR3 sequence is CAVPGIRHNYGYTF. The DNA for the CDR3 is TGTGCCGTCCCCGGGATCCGCCATAACTATGGCTACACCTTC.